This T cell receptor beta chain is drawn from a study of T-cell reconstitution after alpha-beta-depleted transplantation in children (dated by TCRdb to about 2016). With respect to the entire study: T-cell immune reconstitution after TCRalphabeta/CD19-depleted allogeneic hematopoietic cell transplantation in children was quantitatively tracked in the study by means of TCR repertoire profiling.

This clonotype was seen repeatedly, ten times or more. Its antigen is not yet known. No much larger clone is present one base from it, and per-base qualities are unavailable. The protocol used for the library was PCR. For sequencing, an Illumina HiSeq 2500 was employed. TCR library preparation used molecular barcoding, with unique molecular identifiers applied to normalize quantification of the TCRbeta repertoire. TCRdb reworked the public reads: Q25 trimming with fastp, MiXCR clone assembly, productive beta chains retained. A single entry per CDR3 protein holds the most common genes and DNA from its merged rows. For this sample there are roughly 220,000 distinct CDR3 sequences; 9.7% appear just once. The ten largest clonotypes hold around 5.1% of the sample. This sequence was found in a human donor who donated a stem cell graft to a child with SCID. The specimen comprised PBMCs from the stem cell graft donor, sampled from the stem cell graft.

The CDR3 region has the sequence CSASAGMNTEAFF. Read as DNA, the sequence is TGCAGTGCTAGTGCGGGGATGAACACTGAAGCTTTCTTT. This chain is built from TRBV20-1 and TRBJ1-1, with the identity of the D gene unclear. The germline V gene (reference sequence) specifies DFQATT as CDR1 and SNEGSKA as CDR2. V and J are truncated by 3 bases and 0 bases respectively, leaving an intervening sequence of 8 bases. The CDR3 has 13 amino acids, counting the end cysteine and phenylalanine. Only the CDR3 DNA stays, 39 bases, in frame from base 1.